The T cell receptor (beta chain) under discussion was sequenced for a study of blood T cell repertoires in COVID-19. For the study at large: There were acute and convalescent COVID-19 samples, and they came from the United States, Italy and Spain.

Trimming took 3 bases from V and 6 from J, leaving 20 bases between them. This CDR3 has 16 amino acids. Looked up from germline, CDR1 is ENHRY and CDR2 is SYGVKD. Clones were read by immunoSEQ multiplex PCR, and TCRdb kept only the in-frame ones, dropping some. The sample yields under 350,000 clones, about 89% seen once. Sample: peripheral blood. This TCR was recovered from a man aged 35 to 55 with acute or convalescent COVID-19. The V call is TRBV10-3, the J call TRBJ1-1, with D unresolved. CDR3 bases: TGTGCCATCAGTGACAGGCAAGGTAAATTCAGTCCTGAAGCTTTCTTT. It encodes CAISDRQGKFSPEAFF.